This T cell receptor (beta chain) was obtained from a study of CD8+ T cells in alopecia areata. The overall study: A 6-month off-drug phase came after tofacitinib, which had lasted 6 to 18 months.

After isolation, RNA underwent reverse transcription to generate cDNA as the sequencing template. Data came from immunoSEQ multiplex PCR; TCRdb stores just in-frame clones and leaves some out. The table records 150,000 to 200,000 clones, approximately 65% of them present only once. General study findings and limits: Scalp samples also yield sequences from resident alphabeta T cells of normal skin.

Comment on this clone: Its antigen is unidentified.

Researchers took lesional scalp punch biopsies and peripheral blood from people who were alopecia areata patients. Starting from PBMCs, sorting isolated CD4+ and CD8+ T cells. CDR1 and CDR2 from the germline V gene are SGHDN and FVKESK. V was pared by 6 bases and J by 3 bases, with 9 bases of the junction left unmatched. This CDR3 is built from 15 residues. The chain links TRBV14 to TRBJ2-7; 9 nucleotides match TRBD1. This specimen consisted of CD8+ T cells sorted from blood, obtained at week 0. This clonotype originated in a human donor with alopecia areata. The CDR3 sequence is CASSIGQGTFYEQYF. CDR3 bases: TGTGCCAGCAGTATAGGACAGGGGACTTTCTACGAGCAGTACTTC.